This T cell receptor beta chain comes out of a study of shared T cell receptors in the human thymus. Clones were sequenced by immunoSEQ multiplex PCR, and TCRdb holds only the in-frame ones, with some missing. Of more than 550,000 clones listed, roughly 86% are singletons. These same data were also listed under a study on human thymus T cells. That work adds: Corrective surgery for congenital heart defects was being performed on the healthy Finnish infants who were the donors. Highly overlapping thymic repertoires in unrelated individuals were reported by related research.

The sequence derives from a boy in the first two years of life with a congenital heart defect. The specimen was thymocytes.

For the CDR3, the DNA is TGTGCCAGCAGTTTAACGCCAGGGGGCACGAGGAATACTGAAGCTTTCTTT. This translates into CASSLTPGGTRNTEAFF. This chain links TRBV28 with TRBJ1-1, with 8 bases matching TRBD1. The CDR3 is 17 amino acids. With V trimmed by 2 bases and J by 5 bases, 13 bases remained unmatched. The germline V gene encodes CDR1 MDHEN and CDR2 SYDVKM.